What follows are 3 T cell receptor beta chains derived from one specimen sequenced in a study of blood T cell repertoires in COVID-19. Here immunoSEQ multiplex PCR was the method, and the copy in TCRdb shows in-frame clones only, minus some. The data show over 250,000 clones, with about 88% seen just once and roughly 2.6% held by the top ten. Specimen: PBMCs or T cells enriched from blood (not recorded which). The source of these receptors is a man aged 55-75 years who had recovered from COVID-19.

The count of this clone is one. The chain links TRBV4-1 to TRBJ2-1; TRBD2 is a possible D gene (5 bases). With 1 base removed from V and 10 bases from J, the gap between germline ends came to 17 bases. Germline V CDR1 and CDR2: MGHRA, YSYEKL. The CDR3 totals 15 residues. The DNA for the CDR3 is TGCGCCAGCAGCCAAGTGGGTTCCCCCGCGGGCGAGCAGTTCTTC. This translates into CASSQVGSPAGEQFF.

The V gene is TRBV5-1, the J gene TRBJ1-1; TRBD1 is a possible D gene (5 bases). V was shortened by 1 base and J by 7 bases, with 14 bases between the two germline ends. Germline CDR1 is SGHRS and CDR2 is YFSETQ. The CDR3 length is 14 residues. CDR3 residues: CASSLRDRRGEAFF. CDR3 bases: TGCGCCAGCAGCTTGCGAGACCGGAGGGGTGAAGCTTTCTTT.

V gene TRBV5-1 combines with J gene TRBJ2-5; 10 positions agree with TRBD1. Losses at the gene ends were 0 bases for V and 4 bases for J; bases not matched to a gene: 0. This CDR3 comprises 14 residues. In germline, CDR1 is SGHRS, CDR2 YFSETQ. CDR3: CASSLGTGGETQYF. CDR3 nucleotides: TGCGCCAGCAGCTTGGGGACAGGGGGAGAGACCCAGTACTTC. The whole variable domain, filled in from reference TRBV5-1 and TRBJ2-5, reads KAGVTQTPRYLIKTRGQQVTLSCSPISGHRSVSWYQQTPGQGLQFLFEYFSETQRNKGNFPGRFSGRQFSNSRSEMNVSTLELGDSALYLCASSLGTGGETQYFGPGTRLLVL.